These T cell receptor beta chains were read from a single sample in a study of blood T cell repertoires in COVID-19. Assay: immunoSEQ multiplex PCR; the TCRdb copy retains only in-frame clones and omits some. The table includes some 320,000 clones, nearly 90% detected once. The sequenced sample consisted of peripheral blood. The receptor set was obtained from a woman aged 25 to 39 with COVID-19, enrolled during active disease. The CDR3 runs from the conserved cysteine through the conserved F or W. A D gene is named only where the DNA matches it firmly. Not every row has a clone size; where given, it reads once, few, many or a size class.

V	D	size	J	DNA	CDR3
TRBV5-1	NA	NA	TRBJ1-2	TGCGTCAGCAGCTTGTTATTTTCAGCAGGGGTCTATGGCTACACCTTC	CVSSLLFSAGVYGYTF
TRBV11-2	NA	NA	TRBJ2-5	TGTGCCAGCAGAACTTGGGGCAGGGTCCAAGAGACCCAGTACTTC	CASRTWGRVQETQYF
TRBV3-1/TRBV3-2	NA	NA	TRBJ1-5	TGTGCCAGCAGCCAAGGGCTCAATATTAATCAGCCCCAGCATTTT	CASSQGLNINQPQHF
TRBV3-1/TRBV3-2	TRBD1	NA	TRBJ1-1	TGTGCCAGCAGCCCAAAAATCCACCAGGGGGGTGCTGAAGCTTTCTTT	CASSPKIHQGGAEAFF
TRBV9	NA	once	TRBJ2-1	TGTGCCAGCAGCGTATACAGCTACAATGAGCAGTTCTTC	CASSVYSYNEQFF
TRBV5-1	TRBD2	NA	TRBJ2-3	TGCGCCAGCAGCTTGGGGACTAGCGGGGGCTACACAGATACGCAGTATTTT	CASSLGTSGGYTDTQYF
TRBV30	TRBD1	NA	TRBJ1-1	TGTGCCTGGAGTGTAACCACAGGGGGCTTCACTGAAGCTTTCTTT	CAWSVTTGGFTEAFF
TRBV3-1/TRBV3-2	NA	NA	TRBJ1-5	TGTGCCAGCAGCCAAGAGTCAGGGAATCAGCCCCAGCATTTT	CASSQESGNQPQHF
TRBV6-6	TRBD1	NA	TRBJ1-2	TGTGCCAGCAGTTACTGGGACAGGGATCACTATGGCTACACCTTC	CASSYWDRDHYGYTF
TRBV5-6	TRBD1	few	TRBJ1-5	TGTGCCAGCAGCTTGGGGACAGGGTGGAATCAGCCCCAGCATTTT	CASSLGTGWNQPQHF
TRBV27	TRBD1	NA	TRBJ2-7	TGTGCCAGCAGTTGGGGGACAGACTACGAGCAGTACTTC	CASSWGTDYEQYF
TRBV28	NA	NA	TRBJ1-1	TGTGCCAGCAGTTTATGGGCTAACACTGAAGCTTTCTTT	CASSLWANTEAFF
TRBV10-3	NA	NA	TRBJ2-2	TGTGCCATCAGTGAGTCTGGCAGGGTATCCACCGGGGAGCTGTTTTTT	CAISESGRVSTGELFF
TRBV15	NA	NA	TRBJ1-2	TGTGCCACCAGCAGAGATCGGGGGAGTGGCTACACCTTC	CATSRDRGSGYTF
TRBV27	NA	NA	TRBJ1-3	TGTGCCAGCAGTATAGATTTACAGGGAAAATCTGGAAACACCATATATTTT	CASSIDLQGKSGNTIYF
TRBV25-1	TRBD1	once	TRBJ1-4	TGTGCCAGCAGGGATGAGACAGGGGAGGCTGAAAAACTGTTTTTT	CASRDETGEAEKLFF
TRBV27	NA	NA	TRBJ1-5	TGTGCCAGCGGGGGGGGAGGGCCCCAGCATTTT	CASGGGGPQHF
TRBV7-6	NA	NA	TRBJ2-7	TGTGCCAGCAGCCGATGGAAGGAGGAGCAGTACTTC	CASSRWKEEQYF
TRBV6-5	NA	NA	TRBJ1-1	TGTGCCAGCAGTTACTGGGAGGGGAACACTGAAGCTTTCTTT	CASSYWEGNTEAFF
TRBV27	TRBD1	once	TRBJ1-2	TGTGCCAGCAGTTTAAAACAGGGGAGCTTGGGTGGCTACACCTTC	CASSLKQGSLGGYTF
TRBV7-9	NA	NA	TRBJ1-2	TGTGCCACCCGGGCGACAGGAAACTATGGCTACACCTTC	CATRATGNYGYTF
TRBV2	TRBD2	many	TRBJ2-1	TGTGCCAGCAGTGTAGTTCGCGGGGGAGGGGAGCAGTTCTTC	CASSVVRGGGEQFF
TRBV7-8	NA	NA	TRBJ1-2	TGTGCCAGCAGTCTCGGGGGGGATGGCTACACCTTC	CASSLGGDGYTF
TRBV6-4	TRBD2	NA	TRBJ2-3	TGTGCCAGCAGTGTTGAGCTAGCGGGCACAGATACGCAGTATTTT	CASSVELAGTDTQYF
TRBV19	TRBD1	NA	TRBJ1-2	TGTGCCAGTAGGCGGGGGGACAGCAAAACCATGGGCTACACCTTC	CASRRGDSKTMGYTF
TRBV29-1	NA	once	TRBJ2-3	TGCAGCGTTGAGGGGCAGCTTTTTAGCACAGATACGCAGTATTTT	CSVEGQLFSTDTQYF
TRBV5-4	TRBD1	NA	TRBJ1-2	TGTGCCAGCAGCCGACCCGACAGGGGGAACTATGGCTACACCTTC	CASSRPDRGNYGYTF
TRBV27	NA	NA	TRBJ2-1	TGTGCCAGCAGTTTATTCTCGACTACCTTCAATGAGCAGTTCTTC	CASSLFSTTFNEQFF
TRBV25-1	TRBD2	NA	TRBJ2-3	TGTGCCAGCAGTAAACTAGCGGGGGGGCGCACAGATACGCAGTATTTT	CASSKLAGGRTDTQYF
TRBV7-9	NA	few	TRBJ2-2	TGTGCCAGCAGCTTAGCCAACGGGGAGCTGTTTTTT	CASSLANGELFF
TRBV6-5	NA	once	TRBJ1-2	TGTGCCAGCAGCCCAAACCACCGACAGCGCTATGGCTACACCTTC	CASSPNHRQRYGYTF
TRBV27	NA	NA	TRBJ1-1	TGTGCCAGCAGGGGAGAGCGGACTCCCAAGGCTTTCTTT	CASRGERTPKAFF
TRBV15	TRBD2	few	TRBJ2-5	TGTGCCACCAGCAGAGATTGGGCGGGGGGCGAGACCCAGTACTTC	CATSRDWAGGETQYF
TRBV29-1	TRBD2	few	TRBJ2-1	TGCAGCGCCGTGACTAGCGGCTACAATGAGCAGTTCTTC	CSAVTSGYNEQFF
TRBV10-3	NA	NA	TRBJ1-1	TGTGCCATCAGTGTCAAGAACACTGAAGCTTTCTTT	CAISVKNTEAFF
TRBV2	TRBD1	few	TRBJ1-1	TGTGCCAGCAGGCAGAGGACAGGAAACACTGAAGCTTTCTTT	CASRQRTGNTEAFF
TRBV7-9	TRBD1	NA	TRBJ1-1	TGTGCCAGCAGCGCCCAGACAGGGACTGAAGCTTTCTTT	CASSAQTGTEAFF
TRBV6-5	NA	NA	TRBJ1-3	TGTGCCAGCACTTCAGGTGTCTCTGGAAACACCATATATTTT	CASTSGVSGNTIYF
TRBV5-1	NA	NA	TRBJ1-3	TGCGCCAGCAGCCCCGGCAAGGGGCATAGCGGAAACACCATATATTTT	CASSPGKGHSGNTIYF
TRBV2	NA	NA	TRBJ1-1	TGTGCCAGCAGAACCACTTTATGGGAGGAAGTGTTCGCCACTGAAGCTTTCTTT	CASRTTLWEEVFATEAFF
TRBV5-4	NA	NA	TRBJ1-2	TGTGCCAGCCTTGGTGTGGGGGGGGATGGCTACACCTTC	CASLGVGGDGYTF
TRBV2	NA	NA	TRBJ1-2	TGTGCCAGCAGTGAAGAGGGGACAAAGAACTATGGCTACACCTTC	CASSEEGTKNYGYTF
TRBV4-1	NA	NA	TRBJ2-2	TGCGCCAGCAGCCTGGACTTATTCACCGGGGAGCTGTTTTTT	CASSLDLFTGELFF
TRBV11-3	NA	once	TRBJ2-5	TGTGCCAGCAGCTTGAACAGGGAAAGGACCCAGTACTTC	CASSLNRERTQYF
TRBV7-9	NA	NA	TRBJ1-2	TGTGCCAGCAGCCAAACCCGGGGGGCCTATGGCTACACCTTC	CASSQTRGAYGYTF
TRBV19	TRBD1	NA	TRBJ1-4	TGTGCCAGTAGTACCGGACAGGTGGACCATGAAAAACTGTTTTTT	CASSTGQVDHEKLFF
TRBV19	NA	NA	TRBJ2-3	TGTGCCAGTAGTGGAAGGGACAAAAATACGCAGTATTTT	CASSGRDKNTQYF
TRBV3-1/TRBV3-2	NA	few	TRBJ2-1	TGTGCCAGCAGCCAAGATCGTCCCTACAATGAGCAGTTCTTC	CASSQDRPYNEQFF
TRBV28	NA	NA	TRBJ1-1	TGTGCCAGCAGTTTTACTAGCGAGGGGGGTGTCACTGAAGCTTTCTTT	CASSFTSEGGVTEAFF
TRBV5-6	NA	NA	TRBJ1-1	TGTGCCAGCACCCCCGGCGGAGGGCAGGGGAACACTGAAGCTTTCTTT	CASTPGGGQGNTEAFF
TRBV10-2	TRBD1	NA	TRBJ1-2	TGCGCCAGCAGTACAGGGGGCCCTAACTATGGCTACACCTTC	CASSTGGPNYGYTF
TRBV2	NA	NA	TRBJ1-5	TGTGCCAGCGCGGCCCAGAGCAATCAGCCCCAGCATTTT	CASAAQSNQPQHF
TRBV28	TRBD1	NA	TRBJ2-7	TGTGCCAGCAGTTTACCGACAGGGGTACGCTACGAGCAGTACTTC	CASSLPTGVRYEQYF